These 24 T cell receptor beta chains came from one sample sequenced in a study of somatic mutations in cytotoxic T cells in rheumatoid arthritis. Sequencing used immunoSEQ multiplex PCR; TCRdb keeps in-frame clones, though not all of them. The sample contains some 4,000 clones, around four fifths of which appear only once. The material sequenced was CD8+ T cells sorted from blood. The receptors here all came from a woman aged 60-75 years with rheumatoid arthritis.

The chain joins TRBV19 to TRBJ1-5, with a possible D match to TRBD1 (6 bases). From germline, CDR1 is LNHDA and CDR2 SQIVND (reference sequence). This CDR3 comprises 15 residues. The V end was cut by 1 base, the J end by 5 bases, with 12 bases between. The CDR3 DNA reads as TGTGCCAGTAGTATAGCAGGGGACGTTGATCAGCCCCAGCATTTT. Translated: CASSIAGDVDQPQHF.

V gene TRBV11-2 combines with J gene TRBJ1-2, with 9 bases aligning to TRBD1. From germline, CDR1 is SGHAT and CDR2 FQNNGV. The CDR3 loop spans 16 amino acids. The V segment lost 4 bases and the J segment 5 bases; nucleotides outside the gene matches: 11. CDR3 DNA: TGTGCCAGCAGCTCCCAGACAGGGGGAATTTGGTATGGCTACACCTTC. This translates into CASSSQTGGIWYGYTF.

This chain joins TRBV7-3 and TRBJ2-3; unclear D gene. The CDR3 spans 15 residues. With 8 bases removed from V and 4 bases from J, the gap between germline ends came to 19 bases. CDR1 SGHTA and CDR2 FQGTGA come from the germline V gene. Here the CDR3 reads CASLDPTTGSDTQYF. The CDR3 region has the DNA TGTGCCAGCCTTGACCCCACGACTGGCTCAGATACGCAGTATTTT.

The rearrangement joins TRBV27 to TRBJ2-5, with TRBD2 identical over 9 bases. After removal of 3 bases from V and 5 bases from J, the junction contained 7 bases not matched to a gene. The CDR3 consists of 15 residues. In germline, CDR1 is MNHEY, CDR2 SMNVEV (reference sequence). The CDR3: CASSFSRGGTETQYF. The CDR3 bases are TGTGCCAGCAGTTTCTCGCGGGGGGGCACGGAGACCCAGTACTTC.

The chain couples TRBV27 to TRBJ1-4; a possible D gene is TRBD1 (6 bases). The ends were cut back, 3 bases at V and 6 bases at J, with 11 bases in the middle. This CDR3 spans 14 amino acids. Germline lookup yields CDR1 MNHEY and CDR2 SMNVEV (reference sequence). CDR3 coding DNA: TGTGCCAGCAGTTTTGTCAGGGGTGATGAAAAACTGTTTTTT. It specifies CASSFVRGDEKLFF.

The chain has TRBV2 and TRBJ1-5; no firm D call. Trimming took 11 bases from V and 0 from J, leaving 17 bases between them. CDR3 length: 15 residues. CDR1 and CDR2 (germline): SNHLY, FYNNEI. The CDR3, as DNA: TGTGCCCCCTTTCTCGGTACTTATAGCAATCAGCCCCAGCATTTT. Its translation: CAPFLGTYSNQPQHF.

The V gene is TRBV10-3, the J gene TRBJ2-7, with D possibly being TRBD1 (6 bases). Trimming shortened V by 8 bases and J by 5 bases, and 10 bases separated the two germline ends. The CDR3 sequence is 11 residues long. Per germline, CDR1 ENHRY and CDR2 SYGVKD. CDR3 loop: CAIVDRNEQYF. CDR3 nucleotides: TGTGCCATCGTGGACAGAAACGAGCAGTACTTC.

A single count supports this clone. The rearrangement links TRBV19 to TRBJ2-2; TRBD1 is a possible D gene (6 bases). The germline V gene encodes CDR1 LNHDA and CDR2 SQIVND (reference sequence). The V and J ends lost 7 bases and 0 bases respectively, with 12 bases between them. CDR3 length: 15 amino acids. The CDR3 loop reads CASTHGTTNTGELFF. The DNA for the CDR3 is TGTGCCAGTACCCACGGGACAACGAACACCGGGGAGCTGTTTTTT.

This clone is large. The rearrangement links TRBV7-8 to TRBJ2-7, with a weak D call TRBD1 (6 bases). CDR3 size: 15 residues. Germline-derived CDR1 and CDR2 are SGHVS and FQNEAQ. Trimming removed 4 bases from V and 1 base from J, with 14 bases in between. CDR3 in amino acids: CASSSYQGISYEQYF. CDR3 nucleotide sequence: TGTGCCAGCAGCTCCTATCAGGGGATATCCTACGAGCAGTACTTC. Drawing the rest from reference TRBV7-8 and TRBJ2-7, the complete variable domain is GAGVSQSPRYKVAKRGQDVALRCDPISGHVSLFWYQQALGQGPEFLTYFQNEAQLDKSGLPSDRFFAERPEGSVSTLKIQRTQQEDSAVYLCASSSYQGISYEQYFGPGTRLTVT.

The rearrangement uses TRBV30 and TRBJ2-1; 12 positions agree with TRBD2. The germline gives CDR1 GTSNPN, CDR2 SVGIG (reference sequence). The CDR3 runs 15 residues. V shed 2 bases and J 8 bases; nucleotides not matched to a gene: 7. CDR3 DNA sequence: TGTGCCTGGAGTACGGCTAGCGGGGGGGCAGATGAGCAGTTCTTC. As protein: CAWSTASGGADEQFF.

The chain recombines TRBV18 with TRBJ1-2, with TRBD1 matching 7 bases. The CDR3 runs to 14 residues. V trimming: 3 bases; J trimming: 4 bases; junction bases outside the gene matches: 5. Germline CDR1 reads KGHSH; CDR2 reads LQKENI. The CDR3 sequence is CASSPEGTVYGYTF. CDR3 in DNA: TGTGCCAGCTCACCCGAAGGGACAGTCTATGGCTACACCTTC.

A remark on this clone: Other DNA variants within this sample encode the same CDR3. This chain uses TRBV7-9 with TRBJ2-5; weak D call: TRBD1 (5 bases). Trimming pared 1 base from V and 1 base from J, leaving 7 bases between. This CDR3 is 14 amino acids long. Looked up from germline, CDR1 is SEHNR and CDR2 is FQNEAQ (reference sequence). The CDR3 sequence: CASSLVQAQETQYF. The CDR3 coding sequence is TGTGCCAGCAGCTTAGTACAGGCCCAAGAGACCCAGTACTTC.

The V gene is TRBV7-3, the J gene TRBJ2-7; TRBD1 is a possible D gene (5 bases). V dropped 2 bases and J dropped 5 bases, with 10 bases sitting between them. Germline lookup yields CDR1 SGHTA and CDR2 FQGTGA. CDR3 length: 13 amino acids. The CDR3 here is CASSLDQGDEQYF. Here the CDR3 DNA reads TGTGCCAGCAGCTTAGATCAAGGGGACGAGCAGTACTTC.

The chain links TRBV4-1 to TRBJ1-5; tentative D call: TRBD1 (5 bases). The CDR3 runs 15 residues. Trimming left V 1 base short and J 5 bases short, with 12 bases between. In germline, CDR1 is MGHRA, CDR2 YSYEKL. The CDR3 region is CASSQVSTGYQPQHF. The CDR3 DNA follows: TGCGCCAGCAGCCAAGTGTCCACAGGCTATCAGCCCCAGCATTTT.

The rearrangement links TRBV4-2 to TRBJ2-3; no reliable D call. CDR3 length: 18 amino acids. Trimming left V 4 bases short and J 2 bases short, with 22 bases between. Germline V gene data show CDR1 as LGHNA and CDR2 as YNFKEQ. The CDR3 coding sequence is TGTGCCAGCAGCCTACCTCCCAATGGGCCTGAACTCACAGATACGCAGTATTTT. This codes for CASSLPPNGPELTDTQYF.

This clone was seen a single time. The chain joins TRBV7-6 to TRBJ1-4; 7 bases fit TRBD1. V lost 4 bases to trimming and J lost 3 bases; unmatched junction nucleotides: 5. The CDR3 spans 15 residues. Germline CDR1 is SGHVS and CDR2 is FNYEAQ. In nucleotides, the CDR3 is TGTGCCAGCAGCTCCACAGGGGTGGCTAATGAAAAACTGTTTTTT. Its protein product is CASSSTGVANEKLFF.

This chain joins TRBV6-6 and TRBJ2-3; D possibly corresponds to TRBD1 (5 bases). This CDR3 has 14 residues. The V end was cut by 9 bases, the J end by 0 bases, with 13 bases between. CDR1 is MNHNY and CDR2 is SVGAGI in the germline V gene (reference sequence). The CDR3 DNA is TGTGCCAGTGGGCTGACAGAGAGCACAGATACGCAGTATTTT. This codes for CASGLTESTDTQYF.

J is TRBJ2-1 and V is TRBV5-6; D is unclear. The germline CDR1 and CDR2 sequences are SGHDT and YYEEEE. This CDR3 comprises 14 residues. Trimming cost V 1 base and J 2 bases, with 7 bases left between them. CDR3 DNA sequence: TGTGCCAGCAGCTTGAAGAGTCCCTACAATGAGCAGTTCTTC. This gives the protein CASSLKSPYNEQFF.

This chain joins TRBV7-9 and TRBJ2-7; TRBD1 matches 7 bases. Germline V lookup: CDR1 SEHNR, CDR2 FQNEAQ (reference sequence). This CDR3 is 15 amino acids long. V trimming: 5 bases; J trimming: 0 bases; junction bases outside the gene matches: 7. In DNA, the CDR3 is TGTGCCAGCAGCGACGACAGGGAGAGCTCCTACGAGCAGTACGTC. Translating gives CASSDDRESSYEQYV.

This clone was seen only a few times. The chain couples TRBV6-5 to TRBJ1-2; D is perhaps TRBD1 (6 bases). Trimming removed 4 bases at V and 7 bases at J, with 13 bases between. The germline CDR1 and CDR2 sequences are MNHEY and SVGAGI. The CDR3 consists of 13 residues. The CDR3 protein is CASSLGGAGGYTF. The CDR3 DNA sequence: TGTGCCAGCAGTTTGGGGGGGGCGGGTGGCTACACCTTC.

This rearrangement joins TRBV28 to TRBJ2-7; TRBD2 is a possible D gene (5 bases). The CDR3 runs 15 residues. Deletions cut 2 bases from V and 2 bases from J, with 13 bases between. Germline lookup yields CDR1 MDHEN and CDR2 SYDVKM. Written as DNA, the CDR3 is TGTGCCAGCAGTTTAGTGCCCCAGGAGGCCTACGAGCAGTACTTC. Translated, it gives CASSLVPQEAYEQYF.

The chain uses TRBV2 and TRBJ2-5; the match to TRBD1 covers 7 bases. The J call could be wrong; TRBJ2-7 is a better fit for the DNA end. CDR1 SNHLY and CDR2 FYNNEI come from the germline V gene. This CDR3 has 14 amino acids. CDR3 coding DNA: TGTGCCAGCCGGCCCTGGGACAGTCCCTGCGAGCAGTACTTC. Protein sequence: CASRPWDSPCEQYF.

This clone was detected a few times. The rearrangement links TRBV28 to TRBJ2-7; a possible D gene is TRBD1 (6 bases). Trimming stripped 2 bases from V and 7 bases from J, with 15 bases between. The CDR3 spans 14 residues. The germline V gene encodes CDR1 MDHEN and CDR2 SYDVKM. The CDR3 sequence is CASSLQAGVQEQYV. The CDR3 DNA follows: TGTGCCAGCAGTTTACAGGCAGGGGTGCAGGAGCAGTACGTC.

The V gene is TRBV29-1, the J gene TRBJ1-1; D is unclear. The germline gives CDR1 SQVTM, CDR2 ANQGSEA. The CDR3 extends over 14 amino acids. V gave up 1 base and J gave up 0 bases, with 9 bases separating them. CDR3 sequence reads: CSVEVSSVNTEAFF. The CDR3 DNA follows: TGCAGCGTTGAAGTCTCGTCAGTGAACACTGAAGCTTTCTTT.